This T cell receptor (beta chain) is from a study of response to subunit inactivated influenza vaccine. Each CDR3 protein gets one entry after TCRdb re-called the RT-PCR reads with MiXCR. The profile shows 600,000 to 850,000 distinct CDR3 sequences, around 15% of them singletons. This clonotype was observed a few times. Antigen specificity is unknown. Study results and caveats: The authors suggested that every seasonal influenza vaccination recruits few new T cells.

The starting material was PBMCs from blood, obtained around 14 days before vaccination. The source is a man aged 45-65 years who received an inactivated influenza vaccine.

DNA for the CDR3: TGCAGTGCTTACCGGGCCCAGCAGTTCTTC. As protein: CSAYRAQQFF. This sequence joins TRBV20-1 and TRBJ2-1; D remains ambiguous. In germline, CDR1 is DFQATT, CDR2 SNEGSKA (reference sequence). The ends were cut back, 5 bases at V and 11 bases at J, with 10 bases in the middle. CDR3 length: 10 amino acids.